This T cell receptor (beta chain) was documented in a study of T-cell memory formation after mild COVID-19. Each CDR3 protein gets one entry after TCRdb re-called the 5' RACE reads with MiXCR. This table has approximately 480,000 distinct CDR3 sequences, approximately 18% appearing once. Germline CDR1 and CDR2: SQVTM and ANQGSEA. The CDR3 spans 14 residues. V shed 2 bases, J shed 6 bases, and the junction held 7 bases outside the gene matches. About this clonotype itself: Antigen specificity is unknown.

Study outcomes and limitations: Confirmation was lacking for SARS-CoV-2 specificity of second-wave clones that peaked on day 37.

This rearrangement joins TRBV29-1 to TRBJ1-2; 9 positions match TRBD1. The specimen sequenced was PBMCs or a T cell subset sorted from them (not recorded which). This clonotype was sampled from an adult woman who had mild COVID-19 (a few samples of this study predate the infection). Cell type and time point are not known. The CDR3 loop is CSVETGTGFDGYTF. CDR3 coding DNA: TGCAGCGTTGAAACCGGGACAGGGTTCGATGGCTACACCTTC.